This TCR beta chain was observed in a study of blood T cell repertoires in COVID-19 (dated by TCRdb to about 2020). Context from the whole study: Samples covering the acute and convalescent phases of COVID-19 were provided by collaborators in the United States, Italy and Spain. The prospective study material was composed of cDNA or gDNA derived from T cells, B-cell-depleted T cells, or PBMCs. Deeply sampled blood TCRbeta repertoires from subjects exposed to, actively infected with, or recovered from COVID-19 were included in the dataset. The repertoires were released in a freely available public database intended as a resource for research on the immune response to SARS-CoV-2. Samples were obtained from the ongoing ImmuneRACE study (first 160 participants) and from some 1,200 subjects provided by 6 global collaborators. Sample metadata almost always included a de-identified subject ID, COVID-19 status, age in years and sex. Where available, HLA class I and class II types were taken from metadata supplied by the sample provider and were not determined by assay-based typing. Study-level results and caveats: How much clinical and demographic metadata was included differed by source and by participant, and the metadata was provided uncurated.

The junction shows trimming of 3 bases on V and 4 bases on J, plus 18 bases between the germline ends. The CDR3 runs 15 residues from the cysteine to the phenylalanine. Kept here is only the CDR3 DNA, which spans 45 bases and is read in frame from base 1. CDR1 is given as DFQATT and CDR2 as SNEGSKA, both from the germline V gene (reference sequence). Each collaborating institution followed its own protocols to collect whole blood in K2EDTA tubes. For TCRbeta analysis, collaborators shipped samples as frozen whole blood, isolated PBMCs, or DNA extracted from either of those sample types. TCRbeta CDR3 regions were amplified from genomic DNA by means of the immunoSEQ Assay, a bias-controlled multiplex PCR. In the authors' own workflow: Within the assay, amplification of reference gene primers was used to estimate how many nucleated cells each sample contained. Sequence reads were collapsed and filtered to measure the absolute abundance of every unique TCRbeta CDR3 rearrangement. Productive Simpson clonality was computed per sample as the square root of Simpson's diversity index over productive rearrangements. The source is immuneACCESS, and TCRdb retained only in-frame sequences with V and J called. Part of the clones is not carried over; for the studies checked, unresolved V genes explain less than half of this, and the remainder is unexplained. From that table come the V and J calls and clone size; the DNA was used to work out D and trimming. This sample comprises about 40,000 clones, about 80% of them detected only once. The ten largest clonotypes hold about 2.5% of the sample.

Comments on this clone: It lacks a known antigen. One base away there is no much larger clone; base qualities are not given.

Sequences were obtained from peripheral blood. The sequence was obtained from a woman in her sixties or seventies with acute or convalescent COVID-19. Recombination connected TRBV20-1 to TRBJ1-1, with the D gene uncertain. Here is the DNA: TGCAGTGCTAGTGACGCCGAGGGCGTGGGCACTGAAGCTTTCTTT. It is translated as CSASDAEGVGTEAFF.